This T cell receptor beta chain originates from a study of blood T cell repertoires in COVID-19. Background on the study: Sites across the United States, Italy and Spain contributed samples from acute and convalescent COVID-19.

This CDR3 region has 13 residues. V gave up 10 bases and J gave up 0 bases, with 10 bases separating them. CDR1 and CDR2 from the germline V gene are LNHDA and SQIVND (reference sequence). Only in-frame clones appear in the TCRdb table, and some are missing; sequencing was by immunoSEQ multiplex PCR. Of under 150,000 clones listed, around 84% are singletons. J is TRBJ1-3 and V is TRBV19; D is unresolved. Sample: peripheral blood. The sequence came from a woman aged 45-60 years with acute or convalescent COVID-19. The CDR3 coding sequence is TGTGCCACAAACACGAACTCTGGAAACACCATATATTTT. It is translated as CATNTNSGNTIYF. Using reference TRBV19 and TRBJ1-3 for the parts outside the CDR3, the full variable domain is DGGITQSPKYLFRKEGQNVTLSCEQNLNHDAMYWYRQDPGQGLRLIYYSQIVNDFQKGDIAEGYSVSREKKESFPLTVTSAQKNPTAFYLCATNTNSGNTIYFGEGSWLTVV.